This T cell receptor beta chain was identified in a study of blood T cell repertoires in COVID-19. In the source study's methods: The assay estimated nucleated cells by amplifying reference gene primers. Data came from immunoSEQ multiplex PCR; TCRdb stores just in-frame clones and leaves some out. The DNA was the basis for D and trimming; V, J and clone size are from that table. The sample yields approximately 400,000 clones, roughly 77% seen once. Germline V gene sequence: CDR1 SEHNR, CDR2 FQNEAQ (reference sequence). The length of the CDR3 is 19 residues. Trimming stripped 4 bases from V and 5 bases from J, with 26 bases between.

The chain is built from TRBV7-9 and TRBJ1-4, with D tentatively TRBD1 (6 bases). The sequence came from a human donor with acute or convalescent COVID-19. The donor label of this sample is uncertain. Sequenced sample: peripheral blood. The CDR3 loop is CASSSKRGSGKTENEKLFF. The CDR3 coding sequence is TGTGCCAGCAGCTCTAAGAGGGGGTCCGGGAAGACAGAAAATGAAAAACTGTTTTTT.